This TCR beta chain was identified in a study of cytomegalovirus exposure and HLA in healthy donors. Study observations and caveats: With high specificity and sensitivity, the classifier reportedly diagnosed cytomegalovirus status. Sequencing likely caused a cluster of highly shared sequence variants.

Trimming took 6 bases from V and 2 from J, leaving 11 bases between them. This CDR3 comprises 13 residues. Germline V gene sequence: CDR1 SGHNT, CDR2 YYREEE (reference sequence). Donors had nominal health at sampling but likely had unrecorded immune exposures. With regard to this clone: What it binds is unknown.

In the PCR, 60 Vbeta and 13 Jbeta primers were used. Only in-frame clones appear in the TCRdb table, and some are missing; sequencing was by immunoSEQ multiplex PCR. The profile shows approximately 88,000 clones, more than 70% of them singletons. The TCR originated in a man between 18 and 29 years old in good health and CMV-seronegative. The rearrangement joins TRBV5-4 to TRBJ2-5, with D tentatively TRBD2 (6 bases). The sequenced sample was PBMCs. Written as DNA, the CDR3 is TGTGCCAGCAACTTTGGGGGGCAAGAGACCCAGTACTTC. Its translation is CASNFGGQETQYF.